Sequencing of this T cell receptor beta chain was carried out in a study of CD8 T cells in Susac syndrome. Notes on the study in general: The study found that Susac CD8+ clonal expansion peaked in TEMRA cells and active patients.

Random hexamers were used to reverse transcribe 0.5 to 1 ug of RNA. Each CDR3 protein is one row after TCRdb ran MiXCR on the immunoSEQ multiplex PCR reads. This table has about 100,000 distinct CDR3 sequences, 95% appearing once. CD8+ and CD4+ T cells from blood underwent TCR beta sequencing, which was carried out in a high-throughput format. The germline V gene has CDR1 LNHNV and CDR2 YYDKDF (reference sequence). The CDR3 loop spans 18 amino acids. Trimming removed 1 base at V and 3 bases at J, with 21 bases between. With respect to this clonotype: Its antigen is unknown.

This clonotype was sampled from a human donor with Susac syndrome. The chain carries TRBV15 and TRBJ2-5, with D perhaps matching TRBD2 (7 bases). Sequenced: CD8+ T cells from PBMCs. CDR3 in amino acids: CATSRGGEGGQLKETQYF. The DNA for the CDR3 is TGTGCCACCAGCAGAGGAGGGGAGGGAGGACAGCTAAAAGAGACCCAGTACTTC.